The sample holds many counts of the clone carrying this TCR beta chain. Its antigen remains unknown. The CDR3 contains 14 residues. V shed 0 bases and J shed 3 bases, with 9 bases lying between them. CDR1 and CDR2 (germline): SGHVS, FNYEAQ. The sequenced patients had an expansion of CD8+CD57+ cells seen by flow cytometry. Untreated patients provided the blood samples, with no therapy given before sampling. The data were obtained in a study of CD8+CD57+ T cells in acquired aplastic anemia. Whole-study context: Sorted CD4+ and CD8+ cells yielded 2.5 to 3.5 ug of DNA on average. Regarding the study as a whole: Any difference that existed in CD8+ Simpson's diversity between patients and controls was not significant.

Genomic DNA served as template for TCR beta VDJ and CDR3 profiling. TCRdb reprocessed the reads via MiXCR and lists one record per CDR3 protein. The table records roughly 240,000 distinct CDR3 sequences, approximately 50% of them present only once. The J gene is TRBJ2-7, the V gene TRBV7-6; D perhaps matches TRBD2 (7 bases). Sequencing used sorted CD4+, CD8+, or CD8+CD57+ T cells (not recorded which) from PBMCs. This TCR derives from a human donor with aplastic anemia. The CDR3 protein is CASSLAGGGYEQYF. CDR3 DNA: TGTGCCAGCAGCTTAGCGGGAGGGGGCTACGAGCAGTACTTC.